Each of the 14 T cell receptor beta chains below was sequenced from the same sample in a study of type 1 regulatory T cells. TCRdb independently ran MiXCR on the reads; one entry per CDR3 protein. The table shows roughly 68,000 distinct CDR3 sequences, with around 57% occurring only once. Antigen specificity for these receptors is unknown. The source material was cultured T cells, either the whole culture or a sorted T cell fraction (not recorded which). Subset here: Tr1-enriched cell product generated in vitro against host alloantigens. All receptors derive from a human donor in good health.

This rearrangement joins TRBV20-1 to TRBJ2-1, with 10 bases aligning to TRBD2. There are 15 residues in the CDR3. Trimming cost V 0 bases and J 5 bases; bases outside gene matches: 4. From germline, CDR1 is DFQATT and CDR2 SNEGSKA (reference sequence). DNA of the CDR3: TGCAGTGCTAGAGATCCGGGACTAGCGCACAATGAGCAGTTCTTC. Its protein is CSARDPGLAHNEQFF.

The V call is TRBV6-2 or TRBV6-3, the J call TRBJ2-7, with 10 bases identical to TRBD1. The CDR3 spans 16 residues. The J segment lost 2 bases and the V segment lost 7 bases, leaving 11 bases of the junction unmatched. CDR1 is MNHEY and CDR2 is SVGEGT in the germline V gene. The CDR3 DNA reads TGTGCCAGCAAACCCCCTTTAGGACAGGGGGCCTACGAGCAGTACTTC. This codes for CASKPPLGQGAYEQYF.

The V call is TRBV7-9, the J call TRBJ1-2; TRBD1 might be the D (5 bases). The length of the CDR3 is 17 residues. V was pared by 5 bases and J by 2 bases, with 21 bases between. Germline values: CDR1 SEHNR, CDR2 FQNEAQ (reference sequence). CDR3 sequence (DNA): TGTGCCAGCAGCCCGCAACAGGTTCTGGCCGTCAACTATGGCTACACCTTC. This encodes CASSPQQVLAVNYGYTF.

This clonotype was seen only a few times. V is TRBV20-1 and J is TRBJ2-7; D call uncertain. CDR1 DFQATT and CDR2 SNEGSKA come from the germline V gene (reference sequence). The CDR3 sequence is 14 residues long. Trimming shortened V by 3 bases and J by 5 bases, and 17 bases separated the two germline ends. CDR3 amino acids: CSASYFSSGNEQYF. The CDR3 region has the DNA TGCAGTGCTAGTTATTTCTCCTCGGGTAACGAGCAGTACTTC.

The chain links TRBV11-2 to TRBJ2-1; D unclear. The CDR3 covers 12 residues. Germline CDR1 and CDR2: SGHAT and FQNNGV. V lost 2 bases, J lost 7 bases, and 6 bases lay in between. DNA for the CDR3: TGTGCCAGCAGCTTATCCGGAAATGAGCAGTTCTTC. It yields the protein CASSLSGNEQFF.

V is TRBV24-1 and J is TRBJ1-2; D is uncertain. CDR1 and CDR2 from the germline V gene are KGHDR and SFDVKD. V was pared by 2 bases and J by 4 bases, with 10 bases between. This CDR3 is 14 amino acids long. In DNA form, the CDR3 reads TGTGCCACCAGTGATTCCCCAGGTCCCTATGGCTACACCTTC. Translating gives CATSDSPGPYGYTF.

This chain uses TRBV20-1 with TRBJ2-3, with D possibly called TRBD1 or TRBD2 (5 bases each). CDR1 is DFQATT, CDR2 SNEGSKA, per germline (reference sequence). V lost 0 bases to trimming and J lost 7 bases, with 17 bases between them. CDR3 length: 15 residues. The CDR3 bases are TGCAGTGCTAGAGATTTGGGGGAGAGCCCCCATACGCAGTATTTT. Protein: CSARDLGESPHTQYF.

Written as DNA, the CDR3 is TGTGCCAGCAGCTTAGCGAACGCGGGACAGGGCTACAATGAGCAGTTCTTC. Protein sequence: CASSLANAGQGYNEQFF. The chain links TRBV11-2 to TRBJ2-1; 9 positions agree with TRBD1. This CDR3 spans 17 amino acids. V was pared by 1 base and J by 3 bases, with 7 bases of the junction left unmatched. Germline V gene lookup returns CDR1 SGHAT and CDR2 FQNNGV.

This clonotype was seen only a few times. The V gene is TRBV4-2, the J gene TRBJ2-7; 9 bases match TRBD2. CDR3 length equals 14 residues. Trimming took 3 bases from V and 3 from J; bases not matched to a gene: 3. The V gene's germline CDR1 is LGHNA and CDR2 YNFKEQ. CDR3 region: CASSHGLANYEQYF. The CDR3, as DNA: TGTGCCAGCAGCCATGGACTAGCGAACTACGAGCAGTACTTC.

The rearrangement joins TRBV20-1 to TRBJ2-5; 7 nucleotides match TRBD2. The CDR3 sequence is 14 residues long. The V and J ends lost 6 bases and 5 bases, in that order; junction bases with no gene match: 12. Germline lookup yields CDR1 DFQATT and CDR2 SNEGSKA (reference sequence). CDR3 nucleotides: TGCAGTGCCCCGGGGAGGGGTGGAGGGGAGACCCAGTACTTC. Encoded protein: CSAPGRGGGETQYF.

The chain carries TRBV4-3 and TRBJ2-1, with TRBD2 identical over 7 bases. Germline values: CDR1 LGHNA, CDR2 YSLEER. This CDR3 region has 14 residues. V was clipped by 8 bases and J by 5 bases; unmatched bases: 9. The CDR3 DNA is TGCGCCAGCGCTGAAGCGGGATCTCACAATGAGCAGTTCTTC. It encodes CASAEAGSHNEQFF.

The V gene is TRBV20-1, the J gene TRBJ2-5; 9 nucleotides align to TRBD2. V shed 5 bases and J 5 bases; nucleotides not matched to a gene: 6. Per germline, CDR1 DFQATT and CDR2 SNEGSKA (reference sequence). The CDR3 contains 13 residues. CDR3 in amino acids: CSAGAGGPETQYF. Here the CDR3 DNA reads TGCAGTGCTGGTGCGGGAGGGCCGGAGACCCAGTACTTC.

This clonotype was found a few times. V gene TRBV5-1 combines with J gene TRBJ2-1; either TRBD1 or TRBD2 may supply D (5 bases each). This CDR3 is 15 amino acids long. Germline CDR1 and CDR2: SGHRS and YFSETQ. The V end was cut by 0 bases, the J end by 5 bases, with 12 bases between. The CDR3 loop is CASSLGGTLNNEQFF. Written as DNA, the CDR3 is TGCGCCAGCAGCTTGGGTGGGACCCTCAACAATGAGCAGTTCTTC.

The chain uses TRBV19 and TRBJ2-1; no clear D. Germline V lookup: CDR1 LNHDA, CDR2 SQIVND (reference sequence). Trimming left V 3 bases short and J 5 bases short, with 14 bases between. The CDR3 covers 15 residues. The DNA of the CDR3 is TGTGCCAGTAGTATTCTCGGTTCCGCGGACAATGAGCAGTTCTTC. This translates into CASSILGSADNEQFF.